This T cell receptor beta chain was identified during a study of human T cells and chemical hapten exposure. TCRdb reprocessed the RACE reads with MiXCR, giving one entry per CDR3 protein. Here the sample spans tens of thousands of distinct CDR3 sequences, 9% to 12% being singletons. Stated time point: patch test 1, 2 weeks after DPC sensitization. The treatment here: therapeutic diphenylcyclopropenone sensitization with weekly scalp DPC. Suited to DPC and affected by alopecia, the donors ranged from 18 to 70 years old. Trimming cost V 7 bases and J 1 base; bases outside gene matches: 9. This CDR3 is 14 amino acids long. Germline-derived CDR1 and CDR2 are DFQATT and SNEGSKA (reference sequence).

V and J are TRBV20-1 and TRBJ1-1; 7 bases align to TRBD1. The specimen was whole blood, collected in connection with sensitization to the hapten diphenylcyclopropenone (DPC). The source is a woman in her forties or fifties with alopecia areata. Some clones in this sample may be carry-over from other donors' samples. DNA for the CDR3: TGCAGTGGGGGTAGTGGGACAGAGAACACTGAAGCTTTCTTT. Amino acid sequence: CSGGSGTENTEAFF.